This T cell receptor (beta chain) was obtained from a study of monozygotic twins with inflammatory bowel disease. Study observations and caveats: Repertoire likeness was no different across concordant and discordant twins, perhaps owing to restricted power. IBD patients shared fewer clonotypes with others than healthy twins, especially with disease activity.

Notes on this clonotype: Its antigen is as yet unknown.

TCRdb re-called the 5' RACE reads and catalogs CDR3 proteins one per entry, DNA excluded. Its table records approximately 340,000 distinct CDR3 sequences. Germline V gives CDR1 SQVTM, CDR2 ANQGSEA. The CDR3 totals 13 residues. The clonotype originates from a human donor with ulcerative colitis or Crohn's disease, or a healthy co-twin of an affected twin (not recorded which). This rearrangement joins TRBV29-1 to TRBJ2-1; TCRdb names TRBD1, which stays unverified in the absence of DNA. Input material: blood. Here the CDR3 reads CSVGTGGKNEQFF.